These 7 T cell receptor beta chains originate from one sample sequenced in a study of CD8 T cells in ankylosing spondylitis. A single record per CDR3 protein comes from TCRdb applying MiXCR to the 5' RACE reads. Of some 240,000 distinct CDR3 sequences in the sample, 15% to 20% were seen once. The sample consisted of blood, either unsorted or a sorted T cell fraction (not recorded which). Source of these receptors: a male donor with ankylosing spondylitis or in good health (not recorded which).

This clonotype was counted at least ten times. The CDR3 DNA is TGCAGCGTTGAAGCCCGGGGCAACTACGAGCAGTACTTC. Translated: CSVEARGNYEQYF. The rearrangement links TRBV29-1 to TRBJ2-7; possibly TRBD1 or TRBD2 for D (5 bases each). The CDR3 covers 13 residues. Deletions cut 1 base from V and 3 bases from J, with 10 bases between. CDR1 is SQVTM and CDR2 is ANQGSEA in the germline V gene.

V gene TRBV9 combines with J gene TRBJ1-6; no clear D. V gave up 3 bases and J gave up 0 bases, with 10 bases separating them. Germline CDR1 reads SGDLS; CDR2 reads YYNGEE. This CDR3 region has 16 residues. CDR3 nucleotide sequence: TGTGCCAGCAGCGCCGCCCCAGGCTCCTATAATTCACCCCTCCACTTT. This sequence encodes CASSAAPGSYNSPLHF.

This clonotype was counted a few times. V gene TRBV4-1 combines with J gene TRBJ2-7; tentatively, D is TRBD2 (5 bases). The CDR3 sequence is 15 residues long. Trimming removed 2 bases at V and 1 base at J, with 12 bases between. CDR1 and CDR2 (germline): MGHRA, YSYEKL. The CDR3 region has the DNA TGCGCCAGCAGCCAAACCCAACTAGTTTCCTACGAGCAGTACTTC. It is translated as CASSQTQLVSYEQYF.

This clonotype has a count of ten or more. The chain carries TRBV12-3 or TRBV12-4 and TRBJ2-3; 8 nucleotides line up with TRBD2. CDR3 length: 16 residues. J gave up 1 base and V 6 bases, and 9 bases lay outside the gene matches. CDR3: CASSPTGGRGTDTQYF. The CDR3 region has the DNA TGTGCCAGCAGCCCCACGGGGGGGCGGGGCACAGATACGCAGTATTTT.

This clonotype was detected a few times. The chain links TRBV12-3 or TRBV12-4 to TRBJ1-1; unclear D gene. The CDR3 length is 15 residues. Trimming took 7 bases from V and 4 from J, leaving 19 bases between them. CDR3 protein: CASILGRAGSTEAFF. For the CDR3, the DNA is TGTGCCAGCATTCTCGGGCGGGCCGGGAGCACTGAAGCTTTCTTT.

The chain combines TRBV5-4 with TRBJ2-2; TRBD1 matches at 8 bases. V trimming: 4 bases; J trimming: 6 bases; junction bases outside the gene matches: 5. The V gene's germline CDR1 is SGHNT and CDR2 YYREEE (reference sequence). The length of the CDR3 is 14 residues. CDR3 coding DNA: TGTGCCAGCAGCACCCTGGGACAGGCCGGGGAGCTGTTTTTT. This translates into CASSTLGQAGELFF.

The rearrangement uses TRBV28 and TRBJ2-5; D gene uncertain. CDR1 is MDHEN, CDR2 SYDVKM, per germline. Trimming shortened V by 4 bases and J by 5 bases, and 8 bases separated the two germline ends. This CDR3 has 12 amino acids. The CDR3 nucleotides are TGTGCCAGCAGTTCCAATGGGGAGACCCAGTACTTC. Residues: CASSSNGETQYF.